Given below is one TCR beta chain in context. TCRdb derives one entry per CDR3 protein from the 5' RACE reads, leaving out DNA. Its table records over 200,000 distinct CDR3 sequences. This entry belongs to a study of T cells expressing NK-cell markers. Germline CDR1 and CDR2: DFQATT and SNEGSKA (reference sequence). The CDR3 sequence is 14 residues long. The chain links TRBV20-1 to TRBJ2-1; TCRdb lists TRBD2, though no DNA is available to test this call. The material sequenced was blood T cells: a sorted CD56 or NKG2C T cell subset, CD4+ or CD8+ T cells, or bulk PBMC T cells (not recorded which). The source of this sequence is a man in his late teens or twenties in good health. CDR3 region: CSARVGRLVDEQFF.